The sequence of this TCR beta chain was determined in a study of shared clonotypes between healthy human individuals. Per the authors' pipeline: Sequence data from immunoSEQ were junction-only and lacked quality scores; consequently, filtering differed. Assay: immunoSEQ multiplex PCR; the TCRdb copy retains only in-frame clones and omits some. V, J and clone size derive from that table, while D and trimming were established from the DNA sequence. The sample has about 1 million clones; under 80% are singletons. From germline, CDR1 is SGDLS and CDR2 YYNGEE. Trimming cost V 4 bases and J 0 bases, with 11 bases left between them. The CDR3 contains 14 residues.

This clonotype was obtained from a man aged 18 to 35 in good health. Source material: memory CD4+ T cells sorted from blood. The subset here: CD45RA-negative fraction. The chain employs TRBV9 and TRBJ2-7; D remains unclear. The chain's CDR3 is CASSRAAASYEQYF. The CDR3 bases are TGTGCCAGCAGCCGAGCTGCAGCCTCCTACGAGCAGTACTTC. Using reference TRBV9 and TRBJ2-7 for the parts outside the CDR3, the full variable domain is DSGVTQTPKHLITATGQRVTLRCSPRSGDLSVYWYQQSLDQGLQFLIQYYNGEERAKGNILERFSAQQFPDLHSELNLSSLELGDSALYFCASSRAAASYEQYFGPGTRLTVT.